This TCR beta chain originates from a study of blood T cell repertoires in COVID-19. Study-wide background: Both acute and convalescent COVID-19 samples were obtained from the United States, Italy and Spain. PBMCs, B-cell-depleted T cells, or T cells were the source of the cDNA or gDNA that made up the material.

Produced via immunoSEQ multiplex PCR; TCRdb's table is partial and in-frame only. The table lists 45,000 or so clones, around nine tenths of them singletons. Germline CDR1 and CDR2: ENHRY and SYGVKD. This CDR3 comprises 13 residues. With 3 bases removed from V and 7 bases from J, the gap between germline ends came to 10 bases. The chain employs TRBV10-3 and TRBJ2-1, with unresolved D. The receptor's source is a human donor in a cohort sampled during active COVID-19. Sequencing used peripheral blood. CDR3 sequence (DNA): TGTGCCATCAGTGATGACTCCGCAAATGAGCAGTTCTTC. Encoded protein: CAISDDSANEQFF.